The 11 T cell receptor beta chains below all came from one sample that was sequenced in a study of T cell responses to AZD1222 COVID-19 vaccine. The data were produced by immunoSEQ multiplex PCR, yet TCRdb's version contains in-frame clones alone and is incomplete. The sample lists tens of thousands of clones, 90% occurring once. The sequenced sample was peripheral blood, obtained on day 0 of AZD1222 vaccination. Receptor source: an adult in good health.

A single count supports this clone. V gene TRBV7-9 combines with J gene TRBJ1-2; D possibly corresponds to TRBD1 (5 bases). V lost 6 bases and J lost 2, with 16 bases in between. This CDR3 region has 15 residues. Germline lookup yields CDR1 SEHNR and CDR2 FQNEAQ (reference sequence). CDR3 in amino acids: CASSGRGGINYGYTF. The CDR3, as DNA: TGTGCCAGCAGTGGTCGGGGGGGAATAAACTATGGCTACACCTTC.

The chain joins TRBV20-1 to TRBJ1-1; D may be TRBD1 (5 bases). Trimming pared 6 bases from V and 8 bases from J, leaving 13 bases between. The germline V gene has CDR1 DFQATT and CDR2 SNEGSKA (reference sequence). This CDR3 is built from 11 residues. This CDR3 reads CSAPSGVEAFF. CDR3 DNA: TGCAGTGCCCCGTCGGGGGTCGAAGCTTTCTTT.

The rearrangement uses TRBV12-3 or TRBV12-4 and TRBJ1-1; TRBD1 might be the D (6 bases). With 2 bases removed from V and 3 bases from J, the gap between germline ends came to 7 bases. The CDR3 is made up of 13 amino acids. The CDR3 is CASSLSGDTEAFF. DNA for the CDR3: TGTGCCAGCAGTTTATCAGGGGACACTGAAGCTTTCTTT.

The V call is TRBV23-1, the J call TRBJ2-2, with 10 bases identical to TRBD1. TRBV23-1 is an open reading frame, and its role is uncertain. Trimming cost V 4 bases and J 0 bases; bases outside gene matches: 14. The CDR3 consists of 20 residues. CDR3 DNA: TGCGCCAGCAGTCGAGATACCGGGACAGGGGAAATGGCGAACACCGGGGAGCTGTTTTTT. Residues: CASSRDTGTGEMANTGELFF.

The J gene is TRBJ1-5, the V gene TRBV4-2, with a weak D call TRBD1 (5 bases). The ends were cut back, 3 bases at V and 5 bases at J, with 11 bases in the middle. The CDR3 covers 14 residues. Germline V CDR1 and CDR2: LGHNA, YNFKEQ. Written as DNA, the CDR3 is TGTGCCAGCAGCCATGGTGGGGACTATCAGCCCCAGCATTTT. Translated: CASSHGGDYQPQHF.

This clone was seen a handful of times. The rearrangement links TRBV18 to TRBJ1-6, with 7 bases matching TRBD1. From germline, CDR1 is KGHSH and CDR2 LQKENI. The trim removed 6 bases at V and 10 bases at J, leaving 12 bases unmatched. The CDR3 contains 15 residues. In DNA form, the CDR3 reads TGTGCCAGCTCGACTACCACAGGGGCTCGCTCACCCCTCCACTTT. Translating it yields CASSTTTGARSPLHF. Full variable domain (remainder filled in from reference TRBV18 and TRBJ1-6): NAGVMQNPRHLVRRRGQEARLRCSPMKGHSHVYWYRQLPEEGLKFMVYLQKENIIDESGMPKERFSAEFPKEGPSILRIQQVVRGDSAAYFCASSTTTGARSPLHFGNGTRLTVT.

This clone was seen a few times. The rearrangement joins TRBV7-7 to TRBJ2-2, with D possibly being TRBD1 or TRBD2 (5 bases each). Germline-derived CDR1 and CDR2 are SSHAT and FNYEAQ (reference sequence). V lost 7 bases to trimming and J lost 3 bases, with 24 bases between them. This CDR3 spans 18 amino acids. Here the CDR3 DNA reads TGTGCCAGCAAAGCGGCTCCAGGGACGTATGGGGACACCGGGGAGCTGTTTTTT. Its protein product is CASKAAPGTYGDTGELFF.

The V gene is TRBV13, the J gene TRBJ2-3, with a weak D call TRBD2 (5 bases). Germline loops: CDR1 PRHDT, CDR2 FYEKMQ (reference sequence). V was shortened by 5 bases and J by 3 bases, with 15 bases between the two germline ends. This CDR3 comprises 15 residues. The CDR3: CASSRRRAATDTQYF. DNA for the CDR3: TGTGCCAGCAGCCGCCGGAGAGCGGCTACAGATACGCAGTATTTT.

By its share, this clone is medium-sized. The rearrangement uses TRBV20-1 and TRBJ1-2; D is perhaps TRBD1 (5 bases). V lost 3 bases and J 4 bases, leaving 12 bases between the germline ends. The CDR3 sequence is 13 residues long. Germline V gene lookup returns CDR1 DFQATT and CDR2 SNEGSKA (reference sequence). The CDR3 DNA follows: TGCAGTGCTAGTCCGATCGACAGCTATGGCTACACCTTC. It specifies CSASPIDSYGYTF.

V usage is TRBV5-5 and J usage is TRBJ2-1; possibly TRBD1 or TRBD2 for D (5 bases each). V gave up 0 bases and J gave up 6 bases, with 16 bases separating them. CDR3 size: 16 residues. The germline CDR1 and CDR2 sequences are SGHKS and YYEKEE (reference sequence). The CDR3 protein is CASSLAVRGVGNEQFF. The CDR3 DNA reads as TGTGCCAGCAGCTTGGCCGTACGGGGCGTAGGCAATGAGCAGTTCTTC.

This chain joins TRBV24-1 and TRBJ2-3; D is possibly TRBD1 or TRBD2 (5 bases each). The germline CDR1 and CDR2 sequences are KGHDR and SFDVKD. The CDR3 has 15 residues. Trimming stripped 4 bases from V and 2 bases from J, with 12 bases between. The CDR3 loop reads CATSEPGTSTDTQYF. CDR3 DNA: TGTGCCACCAGTGAACCCGGGACCTCCACAGATACGCAGTATTTT.